Sequencing of this T cell receptor beta chain was carried out in a study of T-cell memory formation after mild COVID-19. Study results and limitations: Confirmation was lacking for SARS-CoV-2 specificity of second-wave clones that peaked on day 37.

TCRdb used MiXCR to reprocess the 5' RACE reads, holding one entry per CDR3 protein. This table has over 400,000 distinct CDR3 sequences, 20% to 30% appearing once. The CDR3 consists of 16 residues. The V and J ends lost 2 bases and 2 bases, in that order; junction bases with no gene match: 3. The germline V gene has CDR1 MGHRA and CDR2 YSYEKL. This clonotype showed up just once. Its antigen is undetermined. A much more abundant neighbour one base away suggests this may be a read error. This chain connects TRBV4-1 to TRBJ2-6; TRBD1 agrees at 7 bases. Source material: PBMCs or a T cell subset sorted from them (not recorded which). The source of this sequence is an adult woman who had mild COVID-19 (a few samples of this study predate the infection). Cell type and time point are not known. Here the CDR3 reads CASSQNTGAGANVLTF. The CDR3 DNA reads TGCGCCAGCAGCCAAAATACAGGGGCTGGGGCCAACGTCCTGACTTTC.